A selection of T cell receptor beta chains follows, all from one sample in a study of cytomegalovirus exposure and HLA in healthy donors. Measured with immunoSEQ multiplex PCR; TCRdb has only the in-frame clones, and not every one. The data contain about 200,000 clones, around 85% of them singletons. Specimen: PBMCs. The origin of the receptors is a woman aged 50 to 65 in good health and CMV-seronegative. The conserved cysteine and the conserved F or W are not part of the CDR3 here. A D gene is named only where the DNA matches it firmly. Not all rows give a size; the values are once, few, many and, for expanded clones, a class.

>TRBD2|-|TRBV30|TRBJ2-1
AWSVRREGYNEQF
>-|once|TRBV9|TRBJ2-1
ASSDPATSSVNEQF
>-|-|TRBV5-1|TRBJ2-1
ASRSRVNEQF
>-|-|TRBV6-6|TRBJ1-1
ASSAQNTEAF
>TRBD1|-|TRBV19|TRBJ2-4
ASSPMTGGRSAKNIQY
>-|-|TRBV7-9|TRBJ1-5
SSSLGQGPNQPQH
>-|-|TRBV12-2|TRBJ2-1
ASRQPPERRRAPQGNEQF
>TRBD2|-|TRBV7-8|TRBJ2-1
ASSSSVAGYYNEQF
>-|-|TRBV7-6|TRBJ1-1
ASSSGSQGTEAF
>TRBD2|-|TRBV28|TRBJ2-7
ASSREGLLNTYEQY
>TRBD2|-|TRBV2|TRBJ2-1
ATTFSGASYNEQF
>-|-|TRBV7-9|TRBJ1-2
ASSQAWVSYGYT
>TRBD1|-|TRBV28|TRBJ1-1
AISPGGYTEAF
>TRBD1|once|TRBV6-5|TRBJ1-1
ASRTGEWSREAF
>-|-|TRBV5-4|TRBJ2-5
AGRVLGGETQY
>-|-|TRBV6-5|TRBJ1-1
ASSYSGRRNTEAF
>-|few|TRBV6-5|TRBJ1-2
ASSYTGGRE
>-|-|TRBV7-9|TRBJ1-2
ASSLGQGFGYT
>-|-|TRBV6-5|TRBJ2-5
ATTGKGGMFETQY
>-|-|TRBV27|TRBJ2-2
ASSGRPNTGELF
>-|-|TRBV19|TRBJ1-5
ASRNGLSNQPQH
>TRBD1|-|TRBV14|TRBJ1-2
ASSRTTGAYGYT
>TRBD1|-|TRBV14|TRBJ2-7
ASSQVPGQAYEQY